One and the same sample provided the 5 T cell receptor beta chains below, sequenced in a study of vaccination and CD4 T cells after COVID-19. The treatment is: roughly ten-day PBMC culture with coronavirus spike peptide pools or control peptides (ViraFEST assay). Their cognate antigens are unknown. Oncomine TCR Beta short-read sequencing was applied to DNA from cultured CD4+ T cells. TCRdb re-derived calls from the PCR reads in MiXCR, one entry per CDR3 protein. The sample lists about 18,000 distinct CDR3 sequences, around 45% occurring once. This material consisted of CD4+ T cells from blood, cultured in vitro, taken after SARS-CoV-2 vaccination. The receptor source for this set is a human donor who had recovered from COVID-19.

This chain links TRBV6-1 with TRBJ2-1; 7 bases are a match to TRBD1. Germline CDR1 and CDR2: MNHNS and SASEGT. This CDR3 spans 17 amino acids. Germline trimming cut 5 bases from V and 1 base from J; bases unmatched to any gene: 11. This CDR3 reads CASSQPNRGPSYNEQFF. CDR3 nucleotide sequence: TGTGCCAGCAGTCAGCCAAACAGGGGCCCTTCCTACAATGAGCAGTTCTTC.

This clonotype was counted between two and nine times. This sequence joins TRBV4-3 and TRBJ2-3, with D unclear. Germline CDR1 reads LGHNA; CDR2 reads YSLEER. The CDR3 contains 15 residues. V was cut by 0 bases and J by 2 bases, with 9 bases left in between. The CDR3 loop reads CASSQDSRNTDTQYF. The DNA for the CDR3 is TGCGCCAGCAGCCAAGACTCCAGGAACACAGATACGCAGTATTTT.

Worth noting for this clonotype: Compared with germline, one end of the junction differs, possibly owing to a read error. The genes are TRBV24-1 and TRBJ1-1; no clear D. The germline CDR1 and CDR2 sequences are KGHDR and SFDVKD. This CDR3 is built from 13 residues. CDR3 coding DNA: TGTGCCGCCAGTCTTGCTGGCAGCACTGAAGCTTTCTTT. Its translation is CAASLAGSTEAFF.

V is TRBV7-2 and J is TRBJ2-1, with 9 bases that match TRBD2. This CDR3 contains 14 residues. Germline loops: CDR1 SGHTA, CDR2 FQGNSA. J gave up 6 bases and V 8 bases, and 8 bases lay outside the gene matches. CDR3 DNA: TGTGCCAGCCGGGGTAGCGGGAGCCCCAATGAGCAGTTCTTC. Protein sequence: CASRGSGSPNEQFF.

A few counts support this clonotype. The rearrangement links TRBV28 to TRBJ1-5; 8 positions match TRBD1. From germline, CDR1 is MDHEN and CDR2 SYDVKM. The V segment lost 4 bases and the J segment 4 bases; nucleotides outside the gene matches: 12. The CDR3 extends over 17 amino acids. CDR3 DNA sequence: TGTGCCAGCAGTTCACAGAATCAGGGGGCTGGAAATCAGCCCCAGCATTTT. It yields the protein CASSSQNQGAGNQPQHF.